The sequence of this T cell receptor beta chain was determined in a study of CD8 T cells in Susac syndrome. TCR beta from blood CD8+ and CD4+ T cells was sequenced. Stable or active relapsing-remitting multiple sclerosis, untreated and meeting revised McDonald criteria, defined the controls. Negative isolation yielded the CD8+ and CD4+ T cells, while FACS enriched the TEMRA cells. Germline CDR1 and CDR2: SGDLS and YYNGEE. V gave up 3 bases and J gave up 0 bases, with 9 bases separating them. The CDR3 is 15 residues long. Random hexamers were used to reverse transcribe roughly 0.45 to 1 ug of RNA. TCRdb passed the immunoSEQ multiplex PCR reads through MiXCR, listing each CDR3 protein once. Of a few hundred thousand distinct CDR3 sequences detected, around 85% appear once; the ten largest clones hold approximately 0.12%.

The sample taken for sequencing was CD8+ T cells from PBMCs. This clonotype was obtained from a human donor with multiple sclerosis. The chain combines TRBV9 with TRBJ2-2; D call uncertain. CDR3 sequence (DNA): TGTGCCAGCAGCGGTAGGGTGGCGAACACCGGGGAGCTGTTTTTT. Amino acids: CASSGRVANTGELFF.